A selection of T cell receptor beta chains follows, all from one sample in a study of T cells in Graves' hyperthyroidism and ophthalmopathy. TCRdb reprocessed the multiplex PCR reads with MiXCR, giving one entry per CDR3 protein. Of 470,000 or so distinct CDR3 sequences in the sample, less than 25% are singletons; the top ten hold more than 20%. Sample: blood. These receptor sequences come from a man aged 18 to 30 with Graves' hyperthyroidism. Each CDR3 is given with its conserved first and last residue. Each record gives: J gene, V gene, clone size, D gene, CDR3 DNA, CDR3 protein. The D gene is left open where the match is weak. Size tells how often a clone was seen (once, few, many) or the class of an expanded clone, and some rows leave it out.

J: TRBJ1-2
V: TRBV13
size: few
D: .
DNA: TGTGCCAGCAGCACAAACCGGGACCCGGGGGATGGCTACACCTTC
CDR3: CASSTNRDPGDGYTF

J: TRBJ2-4
V: TRBV19
size: few
D: .
DNA: TGTGCCAGTAGCCCCCGAGAGGGCCTAGCCAAAAACATTCAGTACTTC
CDR3: CASSPREGLAKNIQYF

J: TRBJ1-2
V: TRBV10-3
size: once
D: TRBD1
DNA: TGTGCCATCAGTGGGGACAGGGGAGGATACGGCTACACCTTC
CDR3: CAISGDRGGYGYTF

J: TRBJ2-7
V: TRBV15
size: few
D: TRBD1
DNA: TGTGCCACCAGCAGAGATAGGGCAGGGGGCTACGAGCAGTACTTC
CDR3: CATSRDRAGGYEQYF

J: TRBJ2-7
V: TRBV6-1
size: .
D: .
DNA: TGTGCCAGCAGGGACCCAGGGCTATCCTACGAGCAGTACTTC
CDR3: CASRDPGLSYEQYF

J: TRBJ1-5
V: TRBV7-2
size: few
D: .
DNA: TGTGCCAGCAGCCACACTGACAGCCACAATCAGCCCCAGCATTTT
CDR3: CASSHTDSHNQPQHF

J: TRBJ1-2
V: TRBV28
size: many
D: .
DNA: TGTGCCAGCAGTTTTTTGGGGGCGAGCTATGGCTACACCTTC
CDR3: CASSFLGASYGYTF

J: TRBJ2-1
V: TRBV5-1
size: many
D: .
DNA: TGCGCCAGCAGCCTAGGGTATGAGCAGTTCTTC
CDR3: CASSLGYEQFF

J: TRBJ2-7
V: TRBV11-2
size: few
D: .
DNA: TGTGCCAGCAGCTTCGATTGGTCCCGGGTCTTCTCCTACGAGCAGTACTTC
CDR3: CASSFDWSRVFSYEQYF

J: TRBJ2-5
V: TRBV7-9
size: .
D: .
DNA: TGTGCCAGCAGCACCTTCACCCAAGAGACCCAGTACTTC
CDR3: CASSTFTQETQYF

J: TRBJ1-1
V: TRBV2
size: .
D: TRBD1
DNA: TGTGCCAACAGTCCGGGACAGGCCAACACTGAAGCTTTCTTT
CDR3: CANSPGQANTEAFF

J: TRBJ2-5
V: TRBV7-2
size: many
D: .
DNA: TGTGCCAGCAGCCGTTCATCCGGCGCCCAGTACTTC
CDR3: CASSRSSGAQYF

J: TRBJ1-2
V: TRBV20-1
size: many
D: TRBD1
DNA: TGCAGTGCTAGTATAGGACAGGGGGCCCTAAACTATGGCTACACCTTC
CDR3: CSASIGQGALNYGYTF

J: TRBJ2-6
V: TRBV4-1
size: .
D: .
DNA: TGCGCCAGCAGCCAAGATTCGGCGTCTGGGGCCAACGTCCTGACTTTC
CDR3: CASSQDSASGANVLTF

J: TRBJ2-3
V: TRBV2
size: .
D: .
DNA: TGTGCCAGCAGTCCTCAGAGCCATACGCAGTATTTT
CDR3: CASSPQSHTQYF

J: TRBJ1-2
V: TRBV7-9
size: few
D: TRBD1
DNA: TGTGCCAGCAGCTCGGACAGGCCGGGGTATGGCTACACCTTC
CDR3: CASSSDRPGYGYTF

J: TRBJ1-5
V: TRBV2
size: many
D: .
DNA: TGTGCCAGCAGTGGGGAGAGGGAGGAGCCCCAGCATTTT
CDR3: CASSGEREEPQHF

J: TRBJ1-1
V: TRBV28
size: many
D: .
DNA: TGTGCCAGCAGTTCTCGGGGACGGTTGAACACTGAAGCTTTCTTT
CDR3: CASSSRGRLNTEAFF

J: TRBJ1-3
V: TRBV14
size: few
D: .
DNA: TGTGCCAGCAGCCCCTCCTCGACAGGACCATCTGGAAACACCATATATTTT
CDR3: CASSPSSTGPSGNTIYF

J: TRBJ1-3
V: TRBV6-4
size: many
D: .
DNA: TGTGCCAGCAGTGCCCTCGAAAGGACTTACTCTGGAAACACCATATATTTT
CDR3: CASSALERTYSGNTIYF

J: TRBJ1-2
V: TRBV19
size: many
D: .
DNA: TGTGCCAGTACCAGCTCCATTTTCTATGGCTACACCTTC
CDR3: CASTSSIFYGYTF

J: TRBJ1-1
V: TRBV7-9
size: many
D: .
DNA: TGTGCCAGCTTGACCGAGGGGATCGTGGACACTGAAGCTTTCTTT
CDR3: CASLTEGIVDTEAFF

J: TRBJ1-1
V: TRBV3-1
size: few
D: .
DNA: TGTGCCAGCAGCCAACCGGACAGCCCAACCCAAGTCTTT
CDR3: CASSQPDSPTQVF

J: TRBJ2-5
V: TRBV15
size: once
D: TRBD2
DNA: TGTGCCACCAGCAGAGTCGGGAGGCTTGAGACCCAGTACTTC
CDR3: CATSRVGRLETQYF

J: TRBJ1-2
V: TRBV6-1
size: many
D: .
DNA: TGTGCCAGCAGTGAACCGGGACAAGCTTCCTATGGCTACACCTTC
CDR3: CASSEPGQASYGYTF

J: TRBJ2-7
V: TRBV28
size: many
D: TRBD1
DNA: TGTGCCAGCACCCCTAATACCCTGGGACAGGCTACCCACGAGCAGTACTTC
CDR3: CASTPNTLGQATHEQYF

J: TRBJ1-2
V: TRBV28
size: many
D: .
DNA: TGTGCCAGCAGTCTTACGGGGGAAAGGGGCTTCTATGGCTACACCTTC
CDR3: CASSLTGERGFYGYTF

J: TRBJ2-2
V: TRBV30
size: .
D: .
DNA: TGTGCCTGGACCCAGGACCCAAGCGCCGGGGAGCTGTTTTTT
CDR3: CAWTQDPSAGELFF

J: TRBJ2-6
V: TRBV28
size: many
D: .
DNA: TGTGCCAGCAGCCGACCTCTAGCTGGGGCCAACGTCCTGACTTTC
CDR3: CASSRPLAGANVLTF

J: TRBJ2-5
V: TRBV7-9
size: .
D: .
DNA: TGTGCCAGCAGCTCCGGGACTCGGCGGGAGACCCAGTACTTC
CDR3: CASSSGTRRETQYF

J: TRBJ1-1
V: TRBV5-1
size: many
D: .
DNA: TGCGCCAGCAGCAACCGGGACACCGGAGGGACTGAAGCTTTCTTT
CDR3: CASSNRDTGGTEAFF

J: TRBJ1-2
V: TRBV19
size: .
D: TRBD1
DNA: TGTGCCAGCGGACAGGGCTTATATGGCTACACCTTC
CDR3: CASGQGLYGYTF

J: TRBJ1-1
V: TRBV15
size: few
D: .
DNA: TGTGCCACCAGCAGAAGCTGGAACACTGAAGCTTTCTTT
CDR3: CATSRSWNTEAFF

J: TRBJ2-7
V: TRBV20-1
size: few
D: .
DNA: TGCAGTGCTGGAGAGTGGGGGGCCTACGAGCAGTACTTC
CDR3: CSAGEWGAYEQYF

J: TRBJ1-2
V: TRBV3-1
size: .
D: TRBD1
DNA: TGTGCCAGCAGCCAAGGGACAGGGGGCAATGGCTACACCTTC
CDR3: CASSQGTGGNGYTF

J: TRBJ2-2
V: TRBV30
size: few
D: TRBD2
DNA: TGTGCCGTGGGACTAACCTTCACCGGGGAGCTGTTTTTT
CDR3: CAVGLTFTGELFF

J: TRBJ2-4
V: TRBV11-3
size: many
D: .
DNA: TGTGCCAGCAGCTTAATGGCCAGGGACAATCTGCTGGCCAAAAACATTCAGTACTTC
CDR3: CASSLMARDNLLAKNIQYF

J: TRBJ2-5
V: TRBV15
size: few
D: TRBD1
DNA: TGTGCCACCAGCAGAACCAGGGGGCTAGGAGAGACCCAGTACTTC
CDR3: CATSRTRGLGETQYF

J: TRBJ1-4
V: TRBV2
size: many
D: .
DNA: TGTGCCAGCAGTGAACGGGCAACGGGCTATGAAAAACTGTTTTTT
CDR3: CASSERATGYEKLFF

J: TRBJ2-7
V: TRBV27
size: many
D: .
DNA: TGTGCCAGCAGTTTAGGGCTCAAGTACGAGCAGTACTTC
CDR3: CASSLGLKYEQYF

J: TRBJ1-2
V: TRBV19
size: .
D: TRBD1
DNA: TGTGCCAGTAGTATCCAACAGGGGATAAACTATGGCTACACCTTC
CDR3: CASSIQQGINYGYTF

J: TRBJ2-7
V: TRBV12-3/TRBV12-4
size: many
D: TRBD1
DNA: TGTGCCAGCAGTGGGGACAGGGAGAGGGCCCGCGAGCAGTACTTC
CDR3: CASSGDRERAREQYF

J: TRBJ2-5
V: TRBV12-3/TRBV12-4
size: once
D: .
DNA: TGTGCCAGCAGTTTAGGGACAAACGAAGAGACCCAGTACTTC
CDR3: CASSLGTNEETQYF

J: TRBJ2-2
V: TRBV6-1
size: .
D: TRBD2
DNA: TGTGCCAGCAGTCGCGGGGGGGCGGTCGGGGAGCTGTTTTTT
CDR3: CASSRGGAVGELFF

J: TRBJ2-5
V: TRBV6-1
size: .
D: .
DNA: TGTGCCAGCAGCCGCGCGGGGCCCGGGACCCAGTACTTC
CDR3: CASSRAGPGTQYF

J: TRBJ2-1
V: TRBV11-2
size: .
D: .
DNA: TGTGCCAGCAGCCCGGGGGCAGGCTACAATGAGAAGTTCTTC
CDR3: CASSPGAGYNEKFF

J: TRBJ2-5
V: TRBV29-1
size: many
D: TRBD2
DNA: TGCAGCGTTTATAGCGGGAGCGAGGGGACCCAGTACTTC
CDR3: CSVYSGSEGTQYF

J: TRBJ1-1
V: TRBV28
size: many
D: .
DNA: TGTGCCAGCCAGCTGTGGGGGCTGGGCACTGAAGCTTTCTTT
CDR3: CASQLWGLGTEAFF

J: TRBJ2-2
V: TRBV19
size: once
D: .
DNA: TGTGCCAGTAGTATCAGTACCACCGGGGAGCTGTTTTTT
CDR3: CASSISTTGELFF

J: TRBJ1-5
V: TRBV19
size: few
D: .
DNA: TGTGCCAGTAGTAACTGGGCAGGAGGGGATCAGCCCCAGCATTTT
CDR3: CASSNWAGGDQPQHF

J: TRBJ1-2
V: TRBV5-1
size: .
D: .
DNA: TGCGCCAGCAGCTTGGATCCCCACGCTTATGGCTACACCTTC
CDR3: CASSLDPHAYGYTF

J: TRBJ2-5
V: TRBV28
size: many
D: .
DNA: TGTGCCAGCAGCATTGTTTCTCGGGAGACCCAGTACTTC
CDR3: CASSIVSRETQYF

J: TRBJ1-2
V: TRBV30
size: many
D: .
DNA: TGTGCCTGGAGTCCGCTGAGGGTCGGCTACACCTTC
CDR3: CAWSPLRVGYTF

J: TRBJ1-1
V: TRBV27
size: many
D: TRBD1
DNA: TGTGCCAGCAGTTCAGGACAGGGGCTGGAAACTGAAGCTTTCTTT
CDR3: CASSSGQGLETEAFF